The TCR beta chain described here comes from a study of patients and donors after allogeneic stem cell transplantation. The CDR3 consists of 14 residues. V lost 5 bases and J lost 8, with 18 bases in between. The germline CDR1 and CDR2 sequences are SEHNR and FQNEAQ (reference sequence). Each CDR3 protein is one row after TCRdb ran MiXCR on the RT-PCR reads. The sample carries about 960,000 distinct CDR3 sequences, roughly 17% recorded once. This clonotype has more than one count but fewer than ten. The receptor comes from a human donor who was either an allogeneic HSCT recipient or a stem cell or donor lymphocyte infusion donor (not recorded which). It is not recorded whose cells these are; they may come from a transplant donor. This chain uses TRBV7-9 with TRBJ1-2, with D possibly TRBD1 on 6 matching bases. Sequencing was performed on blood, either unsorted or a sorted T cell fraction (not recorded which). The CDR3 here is CASSRAVGGYGYTF. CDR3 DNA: TGTGCCAGCAGCCGGGCGGTAGGGGGTTACGGCTACACCTTC.